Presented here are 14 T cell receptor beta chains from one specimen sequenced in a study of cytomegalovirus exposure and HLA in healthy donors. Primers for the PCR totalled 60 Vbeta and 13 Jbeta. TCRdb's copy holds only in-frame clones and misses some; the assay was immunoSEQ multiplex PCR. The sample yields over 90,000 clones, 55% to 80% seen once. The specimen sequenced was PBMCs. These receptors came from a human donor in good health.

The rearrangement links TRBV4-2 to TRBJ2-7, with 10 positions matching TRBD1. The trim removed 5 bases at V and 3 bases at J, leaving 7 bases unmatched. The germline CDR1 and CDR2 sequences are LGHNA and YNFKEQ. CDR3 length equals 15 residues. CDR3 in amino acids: CASSSYGTGDYEQYF. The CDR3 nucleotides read TGTGCCAGCAGCTCTTACGGGACAGGGGACTACGAGCAGTACTTC.

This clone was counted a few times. CDR3 sequence (DNA): TGTGCCTGGAGCGTCGCGGCTAGCGGAGTATACGAGCAGTACTTC. This encodes CAWSVAASGVYEQYF. The V call is TRBV30, the J call TRBJ2-7; 7 bases align to TRBD2. J lost 4 bases, V lost 3 bases, and 12 bases had no gene match. CDR1 GTSNPN and CDR2 SVGIG come from the germline V gene (reference sequence). CDR3 length: 15 residues.

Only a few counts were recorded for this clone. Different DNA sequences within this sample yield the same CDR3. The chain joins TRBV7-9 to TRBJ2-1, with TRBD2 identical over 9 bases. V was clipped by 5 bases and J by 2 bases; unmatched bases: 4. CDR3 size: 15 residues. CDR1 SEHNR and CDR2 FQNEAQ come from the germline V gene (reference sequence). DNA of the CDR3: TGTGCCAGCAGCCCAGCGGGAGGACCCTACAATGAGCAGTTCTTC. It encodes CASSPAGGPYNEQFF.

CDR3 in amino acids: CAWNAGDRGFHGNTIYF. The CDR3, as DNA: TGTGCCTGGAACGCCGGGGACAGGGGATTTCATGGAAACACCATATATTTT. V usage is TRBV30 and J usage is TRBJ1-3, with 10 nucleotides matching TRBD1. J lost 3 bases, V lost 4 bases, and 12 bases had no gene match. This CDR3 is 17 amino acids long. Germline V gene sequence: CDR1 GTSNPN, CDR2 SVGIG (reference sequence).

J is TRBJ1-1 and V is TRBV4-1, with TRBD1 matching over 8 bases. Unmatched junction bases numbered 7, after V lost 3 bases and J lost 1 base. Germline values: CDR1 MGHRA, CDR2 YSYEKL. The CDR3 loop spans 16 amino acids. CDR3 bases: TGCGCCAGCAGCCACGAAGGACAGGGTAAGAACACTGAAGCTTTCTTT. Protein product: CASSHEGQGKNTEAFF.

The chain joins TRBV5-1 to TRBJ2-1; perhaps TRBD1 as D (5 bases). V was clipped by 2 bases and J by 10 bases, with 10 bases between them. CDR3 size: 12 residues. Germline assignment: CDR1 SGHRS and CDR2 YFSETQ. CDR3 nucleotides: TGCGCCAGCAGCTTTACCTGGGGCGAGCAGTTCTTC. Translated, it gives CASSFTWGEQFF.

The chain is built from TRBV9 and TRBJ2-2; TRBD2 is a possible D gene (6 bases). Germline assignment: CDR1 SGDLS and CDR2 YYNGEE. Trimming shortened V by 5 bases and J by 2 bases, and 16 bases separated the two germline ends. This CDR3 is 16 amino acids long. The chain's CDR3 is CASSQSGTYNTGELFF. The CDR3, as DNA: TGTGCCAGCAGTCAATCGGGGACTTACAACACCGGGGAGCTGTTTTTT.

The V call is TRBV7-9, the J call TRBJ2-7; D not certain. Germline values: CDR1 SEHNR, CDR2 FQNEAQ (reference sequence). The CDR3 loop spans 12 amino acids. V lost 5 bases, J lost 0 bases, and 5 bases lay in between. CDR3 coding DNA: TGTGCCAGCAGCCTTATCTCCTACGAGCAGTACTTC. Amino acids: CASSLISYEQYF.

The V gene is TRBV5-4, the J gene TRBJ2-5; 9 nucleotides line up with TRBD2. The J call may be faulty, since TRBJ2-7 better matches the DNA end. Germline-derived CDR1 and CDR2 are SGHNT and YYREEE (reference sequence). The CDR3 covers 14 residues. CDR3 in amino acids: CASSTVAGDSEQYF. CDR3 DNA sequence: TGTGCCAGCAGCACAGTAGCGGGAGACTCCGAGCAGTACTTC.

CDR3 nucleotides: TGTGCCAGCAGCCTCCGCGGGAGAGCCTCTGGGGCCAACGTCCTGACTTTC. Translating it yields CASSLRGRASGANVLTF. V and J are TRBV27 and TRBJ2-6, with 7 positions matching TRBD2. Germline CDR1 reads MNHEY; CDR2 reads SMNVEV (reference sequence). V trimming: 6 bases; J trimming: 0 bases; junction bases outside the gene matches: 8. This CDR3 contains 17 residues.

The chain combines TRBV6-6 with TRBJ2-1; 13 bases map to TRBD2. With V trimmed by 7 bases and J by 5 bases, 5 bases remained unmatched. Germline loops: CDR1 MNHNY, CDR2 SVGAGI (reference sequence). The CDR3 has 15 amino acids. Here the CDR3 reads CASKGTSGTDNEQFF. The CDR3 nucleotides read TGTGCCAGCAAGGGGACTAGCGGGACCGACAATGAGCAGTTCTTC.

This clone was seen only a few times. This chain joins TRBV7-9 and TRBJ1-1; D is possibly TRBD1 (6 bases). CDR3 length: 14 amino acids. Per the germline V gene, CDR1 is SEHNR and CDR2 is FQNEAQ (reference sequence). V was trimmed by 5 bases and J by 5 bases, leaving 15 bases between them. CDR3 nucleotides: TGTGCCAGCAGCCAGGTGGCAGGGGTTACTGAAGCTTTCTTT. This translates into CASSQVAGVTEAFF. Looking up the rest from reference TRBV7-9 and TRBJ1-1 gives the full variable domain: DTGVSQNPRHKITKRGQNVTFRCDPISEHNRLYWYRQTLGQGPEFLTYFQNEAQLEKSRLLSDRFSAERPKGSFSTLEIQRTEQGDSAMYLCASSQVAGVTEAFFGQGTRLTVV.

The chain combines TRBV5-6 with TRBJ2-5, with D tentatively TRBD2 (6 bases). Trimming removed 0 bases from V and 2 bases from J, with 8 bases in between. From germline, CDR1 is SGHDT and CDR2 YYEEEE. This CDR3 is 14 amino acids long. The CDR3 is CASSLGGLQETQYF. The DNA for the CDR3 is TGTGCCAGCAGCTTGGGGGGACTTCAAGAGACCCAGTACTTC.

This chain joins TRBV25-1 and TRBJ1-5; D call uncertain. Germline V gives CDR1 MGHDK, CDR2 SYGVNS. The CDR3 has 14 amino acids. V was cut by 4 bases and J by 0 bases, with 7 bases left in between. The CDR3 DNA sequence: TGTGCCAGCAGTGGGCAGTATAGCAATCAGCCCCAGCATTTT. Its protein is CASSGQYSNQPQHF.